Listed here are 11 T cell receptor beta chains from one sample, sequenced in a study of cytotoxic CD8 clonotypes in ibrutinib-treated CLL. Sequencing was performed with immunoSEQ multiplex PCR; in TCRdb, only in-frame clones are kept and a portion is missing. The sample contains 9,500 to 15,000 clones, approximately 65% of which appear only once. The sample consisted of PBMCs, taken before ibrutinib treatment. The source of these receptors is a human donor with chronic lymphocytic leukemia.

The gene calls are TRBV5-1 and TRBJ2-1; perhaps TRBD1 as D (6 bases). This CDR3 is built from 15 residues. Germline values: CDR1 SGHRS, CDR2 YFSETQ. V was cut by 4 bases and J by 0 bases, with 11 bases left in between. The CDR3 DNA follows: TGCGCCAGCAGCAGCGGACAGAGCTCCTACAATGAGCAGTTCTTC. Encoded protein: CASSSGQSSYNEQFF. The entire variable domain, with the rest obtained from reference TRBV5-1 and TRBJ2-1, is as follows: KAGVTQTPRYLIKTRGQQVTLSCSPISGHRSVSWYQQTPGQGLQFLFEYFSETQRNKGNFPGRFSGRQFSNSRSEMNVSTLELGDSALYLCASSSGQSSYNEQFFGPGTRLTVL.

The chain links TRBV28 to TRBJ1-5; D gene uncertain. V lost 2 bases and J lost 6, with 8 bases in between. The CDR3 totals 13 residues. Per the germline V gene, CDR1 is MDHEN and CDR2 is SYDVKM. The CDR3 DNA reads TGTGCCAGCAGTTTAATGTGGGGTCAGCCCCAGCATTTT. This codes for CASSLMWGQPQHF.

The chain uses TRBV5-8 and TRBJ2-3; the D gene is possibly TRBD2 (6 bases). In germline, CDR1 is SGHTS, CDR2 YDEGEE. The V end lost 7 bases, the J end lost 3 bases, and 15 bases lay between the germline ends. The CDR3 is 14 residues long. CDR3 DNA sequence: TGTGCCAGCGGTAGCTGGGGGGAGACAGATACGCAGTATTTT. Its translation: CASGSWGETDTQYF.

The J gene is TRBJ2-3, the V gene TRBV25-1; D remains unclear. Germline V gives CDR1 MGHDK, CDR2 SYGVNS. The ends were cut back, 8 bases at V and 6 bases at J, with 9 bases in the middle. CDR3 length: 11 residues. CDR3 coding DNA: TGTGCCAGCGCCGGATTGGATACGCAGTATTTT. Translated, it gives CASAGLDTQYF.

V gene TRBV7-6 combines with J gene TRBJ2-7, with D perhaps TRBD1 or TRBD2 (5 bases each). V was cut by 1 base and J by 2 bases, with 12 bases left in between. The CDR3 extends over 15 amino acids. Germline CDR1 and CDR2: SGHVS and FNYEAQ. DNA of the CDR3: TGTGCCAGCAGCTTAGGGGGGTTAAGTACCTACGAGCAGTACTTC. It encodes CASSLGGLSTYEQYF.

The chain has TRBV2 and TRBJ2-5; 12 nucleotides match TRBD1. The CDR3 loop spans 15 amino acids. Germline-derived CDR1 and CDR2 are SNHLY and FYNNEI. V was clipped by 6 bases and J by 5 bases; unmatched bases: 7. The DNA for the CDR3 is TGTGCCAGCAGGGGACAGGGGGCCGTGGGTGAGACCCAGTACTTC. This codes for CASRGQGAVGETQYF.

The rearrangement links TRBV7-9 to TRBJ2-7, with D possibly TRBD1 on 5 matching bases. The CDR3 covers 14 residues. CDR1 and CDR2 (germline): SEHNR, FQNEAQ (reference sequence). Trimming took off 1 base at V and 2 bases at J, with 9 bases between the two ends. As DNA, the CDR3 is TGTGCCAGCAGCTTAGGGACATCGGCCTACGAGCAGTACTTC. Amino acid sequence: CASSLGTSAYEQYF.

V and J are TRBV7-2 and TRBJ1-1; TRBD1 matches 8 bases. V lost 5 bases to trimming and J lost 5 bases; unmatched junction nucleotides: 4. Germline V lookup: CDR1 SGHTA, CDR2 FQGNSA. CDR3 length equals 13 residues. CDR3 residues: CASSRTGRTEAFF. CDR3 DNA: TGTGCCAGCAGCCGGACAGGGCGGACTGAAGCTTTCTTT.

The table lists this clone with a count of one. The V and J genes are TRBV12-5 and TRBJ2-7; D ambiguous. V shed 3 bases and J shed 6 bases, with 6 bases lying between them. Germline lookup yields CDR1 LGHNT and CDR2 FRNRAP. The CDR3 is made up of 11 amino acids. The CDR3 reads CASGFWCEQYF. The DNA of the CDR3 is TGTGCTAGTGGTTTTTGGTGCGAGCAGTACTTC.

CDR3 DNA: TGTGCCAGCAGCTTGGCCACCCTGCCCCTCCACTTT. It is translated as CASSLATLPLHF. This rearrangement joins TRBV13 to TRBJ1-6; D not resolved. This CDR3 is built from 12 residues. From germline, CDR1 is PRHDT and CDR2 FYEKMQ (reference sequence). Trimming stripped 3 bases from V and 13 bases from J, with 10 bases between.

This clone has just one count. The rearrangement uses TRBV7-2 and TRBJ2-2; 8 bases agree with TRBD1. The CDR3 contains 16 residues. V gave up 5 bases and J gave up 4 bases; unmatched junction bases: 9. CDR1 and CDR2 (germline): SGHTA, FQGNSA. In DNA, the CDR3 is TGTGCCAGCAGCCCCCAGGGGGCAATCGTCACCGGGGAGCTGTTTTTT. Translation: CASSPQGAIVTGELFF.